This T cell receptor beta chain was recorded in a study of patients and donors after allogeneic stem cell transplantation. From the RT-PCR reads, TCRdb called clonotypes with MiXCR, one entry per CDR3 protein. The data show about 40,000 distinct CDR3 sequences, roughly 29% seen once. This clonotype turned up a few times. The sequencing input was blood, either unsorted or a sorted T cell fraction (not recorded which). This receptor was obtained from a human donor who was either an allogeneic HSCT recipient or a stem cell or donor lymphocyte infusion donor (not recorded which). It is not recorded whose cells these are; they may come from a transplant donor.

CDR3 sequence: CASSSPTYTGELFF. The CDR3 DNA sequence: TGTGCCAGCAGTTCCCCAACTTACACCGGGGAGCTGTTTTTT. The V and J genes are TRBV6-6 and TRBJ2-2; no clear D gene. Trimming took 4 bases from V and 3 from J, leaving 9 bases between them. The CDR3 totals 14 residues. CDR1 and CDR2 from the germline V gene are MNHNY and SVGAGI (reference sequence).